Shown below are 25 T cell receptor beta chains from a single sample sequenced in a study of vaccination and CD4 T cells after COVID-19. For these TCRs, the target antigens are not known. Sequence data for DNA of cultured CD4+ T cells were generated by the Oncomine TCR Beta short-read assay. TCRdb re-analysed the PCR reads in MiXCR, keeping a single row per CDR3 protein. Here the sample spans 15,000 or so distinct CDR3 sequences, about 46% being singletons. Indicated treatment: 10-day PBMC culture with coronavirus spike peptide pools or control peptides (ViraFEST assay). Sequenced material: CD4+ T cells from blood, cultured in vitro. These receptors all come from a human donor who had recovered from COVID-19.

DNA of the CDR3: TGCGCCAGCAGCCAAGAAGGGTCGGAGGGTTACGAGCAGTACTTC. It codes for CASSQEGSEGYEQYF. The J gene is TRBJ2-7, the V gene TRBV4-3; perhaps TRBD2 as D (6 bases). Germline V CDR1 and CDR2: LGHNA, YSLEER. Trimming took 0 bases from V and 4 from J, leaving 13 bases between them. CDR3 length: 15 residues.

The V and J genes are TRBV29-1 and TRBJ2-2; 9 nucleotides line up with TRBD1. J gave up 6 bases and V 6 bases, and 5 bases lay outside the gene matches. The CDR3 extends over 13 amino acids. CDR1 and CDR2 from the germline V gene are SQVTM and ANQGSEA. The CDR3 region has the DNA TGCAGCGTACAGGGGGCAAGGGCCGGGGAGCTGTTTTTT. This codes for CSVQGARAGELFF.

This chain joins TRBV7-6 and TRBJ2-1; 10 bases are shared with TRBD2. CDR3 length: 12 amino acids. V trimming: 5 bases; J trimming: 13 bases; junction bases outside the gene matches: 5. Germline V gives CDR1 SGHVS, CDR2 FNYEAQ. The CDR3 bases are TGTGCCAGCAGCGGTCAGCGGGGGGGCCAGTTCTTC. Its translation: CASSGQRGGQFF.

This clonotype was detected only a few times. The chain uses TRBV15 and TRBJ2-2; weak D call: TRBD2 (6 bases). This CDR3 region has 18 residues. CDR1 and CDR2 from the germline V gene are LNHNV and YYDKDF (reference sequence). Trimming removed 0 bases at V and 4 bases at J, with 18 bases between. The CDR3 DNA follows: TGTGCCACCAGCAGAGAGAGAACACCTTGGGACTCCACCGGGGAGCTGTTTTTT. Protein sequence: CATSRERTPWDSTGELFF.

In this sample, this clonotype turned up a few times. The chain has TRBV19 and TRBJ1-2; 8 bases map to TRBD1. In germline, CDR1 is LNHDA, CDR2 SQIVND (reference sequence). This CDR3 region has 16 residues. V shed 10 bases, J shed 0 bases, and the junction held 13 bases outside the gene matches. For the CDR3, the DNA is TGTGCCACCAATAAGGTGTGGACAGGGACTAACTATGGCTACACCTTC. This encodes CATNKVWTGTNYGYTF.

The chain employs TRBV5-1 and TRBJ2-7, with TRBD2 as a possible D gene (5 bases). Germline assignment: CDR1 SGHRS and CDR2 YFSETQ. The CDR3 loop spans 12 amino acids. Trimming shortened V by 9 bases and J by 3 bases, and 13 bases separated the two germline ends. CDR3 sequence (DNA): TGCGCCACCAGAGGGCAGTTCTACGAGCAGTACTTC. Its translation is CATRGQFYEQYF. The entire variable domain, with the rest obtained from reference TRBV5-1 and TRBJ2-7, is as follows: KAGVTQTPRYLIKTRGQQVTLSCSPISGHRSVSWYQQTPGQGLQFLFEYFSETQRNKGNFPGRFSGRQFSNSRSEMNVSTLELGDSALYLCATRGQFYEQYFGPGTRLTVT.

Comments on this clonotype: This could be a read error, since a much larger clone is one nucleotide away. The chain carries TRBV4-1 and TRBJ2-3, with D perhaps TRBD2 (6 bases). Trimming stripped 2 bases from V and 4 bases from J, with 13 bases between. Germline lookup yields CDR1 MGHRA and CDR2 YSYEKL. The CDR3 length is 15 residues. CDR3 in DNA: TGCGCCAGCAGCCAAAGGGGCAGGGAGGCAGATACGCAGTATTTT. Protein sequence: CASSQRGREADTQYF.

This clonotype was observed a few times. The chain carries TRBV7-2 and TRBJ2-7; 12 nucleotides align to TRBD1. The CDR3 spans 15 residues. Trimming removed 6 bases from V and 2 bases from J; junction bases left unmatched: 5. Germline assignment: CDR1 SGHTA and CDR2 FQGNSA. The CDR3 sequence: CASSYRDRGPYEQYF. DNA for the CDR3: TGTGCCAGCAGTTACCGGGACAGGGGGCCCTACGAGCAGTACTTC.

This chain connects TRBV19 to TRBJ2-3; 8 nucleotides line up with TRBD2. V was pared by 6 bases and J by 2 bases, with 7 bases of the junction left unmatched. Germline V lookup: CDR1 LNHDA, CDR2 SQIVND (reference sequence). The CDR3 runs to 15 residues. The CDR3 coding sequence is TGTGCCAGTAGGTCCGGGGGGGCATACACAGATACGCAGTATTTT. Its translation: CASRSGGAYTDTQYF.

This clonotype was detected a few times. V usage is TRBV19 and J usage is TRBJ2-2; 10 bases agree with TRBD1. Germline CDR1 is LNHDA and CDR2 is SQIVND (reference sequence). This CDR3 is built from 17 residues. The V gene end was trimmed by 7 bases and the J gene end by 2 bases; junction bases not matched to a gene: 10. The CDR3 protein is CASNRPTGGGNTGELFF. DNA for the CDR3: TGTGCCAGTAACCGGCCGACAGGGGGCGGTAACACCGGGGAGCTGTTTTTT.

As DNA, the CDR3 is TGTGCCAGCAGCCCACAACCCTTGCAGGGGTGGGTCGGCTACACCTTC. Its translation: CASSPQPLQGWVGYTF. The chain couples TRBV5-6 to TRBJ1-2, with a possible D match to TRBD1 (6 bases). The CDR3 is made up of 16 amino acids. Germline-derived CDR1 and CDR2 are SGHDT and YYEEEE. The ends were cut back, 4 bases at V and 8 bases at J, with 24 bases in the middle. Using reference TRBV5-6 and TRBJ1-2 for the parts outside the CDR3, the full variable domain is DAGVTQSPTHLIKTRGQQVTLRCSPKSGHDTVSWYQQALGQGPQFIFQYYEEEERQRGNFPDRFSGHQFPNYSSELNVNALLLGDSALYLCASSPQPLQGWVGYTFGSGTRLTVV.

This clonotype was seen only a few times. The gene calls are TRBV21-1 and TRBJ2-7; TRBD1, the table's D call, lacks a check against the DNA. TRBV21-1 represents a pseudogene. The CDR3 is 13 residues long. CDR3 DNA sequence: TGTGCCAGCAGCTCCCCGACAGGGATCGAGCAGTACTTC. This encodes CASSSPTGIEQYF.

The chain links TRBV19 to TRBJ2-1; possibly TRBD1 or TRBD2 for D (5 bases each). The CDR3 sequence is 16 residues long. Germline CDR1 and CDR2: LNHDA and SQIVND (reference sequence). V dropped 4 bases and J dropped 0 bases, with 13 bases sitting between them. The CDR3 loop reads CASSNLGRDSYNEQFF. CDR3 DNA sequence: TGTGCCAGTAGTAACCTGGGACGGGACTCCTACAATGAGCAGTTCTTC.

J is TRBJ1-2 and V is TRBV14; D is unresolved. CDR1 and CDR2 (germline): SGHDN, FVKESK. V was trimmed by 0 bases and J by 4 bases, leaving 12 bases between them. There are 15 residues in the CDR3. This CDR3 is CASSQDGPRFYGYTF. The CDR3 DNA sequence: TGTGCCAGCAGCCAAGATGGACCCAGGTTCTATGGCTACACCTTC.

V usage is TRBV5-1 and J usage is TRBJ1-5; TRBD1 matches at 10 bases. Germline V gene data show CDR1 as SGHRS and CDR2 as YFSETQ. Trimming removed 4 bases from V and 5 bases from J; junction bases left unmatched: 3. This CDR3 comprises 14 residues. The CDR3 DNA is TGCGCCAGCAGCCCGGGGACAGGGGATCAGCCCCAGCATTTT. Encoded protein: CASSPGTGDQPQHF.

This clonotype was picked up a small number of times. V usage is TRBV20-1 and J usage is TRBJ1-5; no definite D call. From germline, CDR1 is DFQATT and CDR2 SNEGSKA (reference sequence). The V end was cut by 5 bases, the J end by 6 bases, with 11 bases between. The CDR3 sequence is 12 residues long. The CDR3 here is CSARAAGQPQHF. For the CDR3, the DNA is TGCAGTGCTCGAGCTGCGGGTCAGCCCCAGCATTTT.

This clonotype was counted between two and nine times. The CDR3 DNA reads TGTGCCAGCAGCTTATTCCAGGGGGGCACTGAAGCTTTCTTT. It yields the protein CASSLFQGGTEAFF. The chain combines TRBV7-2 with TRBJ1-1; 7 nucleotides line up with TRBD1. This CDR3 has 14 residues. Trimming cost V 2 bases and J 4 bases; bases outside gene matches: 4. Germline CDR1 SGHTA, CDR2 FQGNSA.

The rearrangement links TRBV29-1 to TRBJ2-7; D may be TRBD1 or TRBD2 (5 bases each). The germline CDR1 and CDR2 sequences are SQVTM and ANQGSEA. Deletions cut 6 bases from V and 2 bases from J, with 14 bases between. The CDR3 has 13 residues. CDR3 bases: TGCAGCGTGGCCGGGACGGTGACCTACGAGCAGTACTTC. It specifies CSVAGTVTYEQYF.

This clonotype has only a few counts. The chain combines TRBV10-3 with TRBJ1-2, with D unresolved. CDR1 and CDR2 from the germline V gene are ENHRY and SYGVKD. Trimming stripped 0 bases from V and 8 bases from J, with 13 bases between. CDR3 length: 14 residues. The CDR3 here is CAISESGPRWGYTF. The CDR3 bases are TGTGCCATCAGTGAGTCTGGCCCTCGGTGGGGCTACACCTTC.

The genes are TRBV5-5 and TRBJ2-1, with D tentatively TRBD2 (6 bases). V was pared by 7 bases and J by 3 bases, with 20 bases between. This CDR3 is 16 amino acids long. Germline V lookup: CDR1 SGHKS, CDR2 YYEKEE (reference sequence). CDR3 sequence: CASSVEVAVDYNEQFF. For the CDR3, the DNA is TGTGCCAGCTCCGTCGAGGTAGCGGTCGACTACAATGAGCAGTTCTTC.

This chain uses TRBV20-1 with TRBJ1-1; D might be TRBD1 (6 bases). Germline V CDR1 and CDR2: DFQATT, SNEGSKA (reference sequence). Trimming removed 6 bases from V and 5 bases from J, with 16 bases in between. The CDR3 spans 13 residues. CDR3 DNA: TGCAGTGCCCCGGACAGCGGGAGAACTGAAGCTTTCTTT. This translates into CSAPDSGRTEAFF.

This clonotype came up a few times. The chain couples TRBV7-6 to TRBJ1-5; D remains unclear. In germline, CDR1 is SGHVS, CDR2 FNYEAQ. This CDR3 comprises 15 residues. Trimming left V 1 base short and J 2 bases short, with 9 bases between. The CDR3 loop is CASSLVPRGNQPQHF. CDR3 DNA: TGTGCCAGCAGCTTAGTGCCGCGAGGCAATCAGCCCCAGCATTTT.

This clonotype was detected a few times. The V and J genes are TRBV6-2 or TRBV6-3 and TRBJ2-2; TRBD1 aligns across 10 bases. V was clipped by 5 bases and J by 3 bases; unmatched bases: 3. There are 15 residues in the CDR3. Germline CDR1 and CDR2: MNHEY and SVGEGT. The chain's CDR3 is CASSRTGGYTGELFF. The CDR3 DNA reads TGTGCCAGCAGTCGGACAGGGGGGTACACCGGGGAGCTGTTTTTT.

This clonotype showed up just a few times. The chain recombines TRBV19 with TRBJ1-1; tentative D call: TRBD1 (5 bases). V was clipped by 5 bases and J by 0 bases, with 19 bases between them. The V gene's germline CDR1 is LNHDA and CDR2 SQIVND (reference sequence). The CDR3 is 17 residues long. CDR3 nucleotide sequence: TGTGCCAGTAGTTGGAGGGGAGGGAGAGGAATGAACACTGAAGCTTTCTTT. Its translation is CASSWRGGRGMNTEAFF.

The chain combines TRBV19 with TRBJ2-7; TRBD2 is a possible D gene (6 bases). V lost 4 bases and J lost 2, with 15 bases in between. Germline CDR1 is LNHDA and CDR2 is SQIVND (reference sequence). The length of the CDR3 is 15 residues. The CDR3 is CASSTQARGTYEQYF. The CDR3 DNA reads as TGTGCCAGTAGTACCCAGGCCCGGGGGACCTACGAGCAGTACTTC.